This TCR beta chain came from a study of siplizumab effects on memory and regulatory T cells. The study, taken as a whole, reports: Naive or memory phenotype was unassignable for roughly 80-95% of proliferating CD4+ or CD8+ clones. The study did not confirm that proliferating Tregs from siplizumab cultures were suppressive.

V was clipped by 8 bases and J by 3 bases, with 14 bases between them. This CDR3 has 13 residues. Per the germline V gene, CDR1 is MNHEY and CDR2 is SVGAGI. In regard to this clone: What it binds is not known.

Data came from immunoSEQ multiplex PCR; TCRdb stores just in-frame clones and leaves some out. The top ten clones hold 0.6% to 0.8% of a sample with about 110,000 clones, 92% of them seen once. The J gene is TRBJ2-7, the V gene TRBV6-5, with D possibly TRBD2 on 5 matching bases. The source of this sequence is a human donor in good health. Specimen: Tregs sorted from blood. The CDR3: CASRHGGGYEQYF. CDR3 DNA sequence: TGTGCCAGCCGCCACGGTGGAGGCTACGAGCAGTACTTC.